Reported below is one T cell receptor (beta chain). The antigen is undetermined. The junction departs from the called germline gene at one end, perhaps through a read error. This sample was included in a study of yellow fever vaccine responses in identical twins. TCRdb used MiXCR to reprocess the RT-PCR reads, holding one entry per CDR3 protein. This sample yields more than 3,000 distinct CDR3 sequences, of which roughly 84% are seen a single time; around 2.6% belongs to the top ten. General study findings and limits: Reported findings indicate that twins' vaccine T cell responses seemed partially convergent, partially personalized.

Sequenced material: T cells from blood (PBMCs), unsorted or a sorted subset (not recorded which), taken before or after yellow fever vaccination (not recorded which). The receptor comes from a young woman who received the yellow fever vaccine.

CDR3 DNA: TGTGCCAGCATTGACGGAAACACCATATATTTT. Translated: CASIDGNTIYF. J is TRBJ1-3 and V is TRBV6-4; D is unclear. CDR1 and CDR2 (germline): MRHNA, SNTAGT. This CDR3 has 11 amino acids.